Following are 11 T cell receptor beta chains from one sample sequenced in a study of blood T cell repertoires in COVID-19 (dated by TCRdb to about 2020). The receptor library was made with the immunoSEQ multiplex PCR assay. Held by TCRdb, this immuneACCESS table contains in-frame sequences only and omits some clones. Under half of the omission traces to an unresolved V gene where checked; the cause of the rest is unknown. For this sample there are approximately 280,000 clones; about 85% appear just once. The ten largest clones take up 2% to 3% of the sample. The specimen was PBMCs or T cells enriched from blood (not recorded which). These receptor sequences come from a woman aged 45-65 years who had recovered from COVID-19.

The CDR3 protein is CASSRQGSEQYF. CDR3 sequence (DNA): TGTGCCAGTAGTAGACAGGGATCCGAGCAGTACTTC. The chain is built from TRBV19 and TRBJ2-7; 7 bases line up with TRBD1. This CDR3 is 12 amino acids long. Germline V gives CDR1 LNHDA, CDR2 SQIVND (reference sequence). The V segment lost 4 bases and the J segment 6 bases; nucleotides outside the gene matches: 3.

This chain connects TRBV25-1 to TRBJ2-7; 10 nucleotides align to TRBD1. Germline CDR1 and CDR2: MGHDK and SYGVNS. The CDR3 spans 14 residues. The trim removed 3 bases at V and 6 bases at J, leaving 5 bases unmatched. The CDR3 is CASSDRDRGREQYF. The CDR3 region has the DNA TGTGCCAGCAGTGACCGAGACAGGGGGCGCGAGCAGTACTTC.

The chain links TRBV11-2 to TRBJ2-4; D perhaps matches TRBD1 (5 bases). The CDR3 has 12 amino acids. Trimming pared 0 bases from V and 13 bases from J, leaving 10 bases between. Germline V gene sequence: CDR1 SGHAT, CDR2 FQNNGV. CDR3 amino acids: CASSLDQGLQYF. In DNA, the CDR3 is TGTGCCAGCAGCTTAGACCAGGGCCTGCAGTACTTC.

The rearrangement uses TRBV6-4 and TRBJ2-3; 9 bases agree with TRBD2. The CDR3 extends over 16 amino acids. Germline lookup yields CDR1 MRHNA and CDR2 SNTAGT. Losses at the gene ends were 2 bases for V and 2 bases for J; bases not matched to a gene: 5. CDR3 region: CASSDRASGATDTQYF. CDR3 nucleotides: TGTGCCAGCAGTGACCGGGCTAGCGGGGCCACAGATACGCAGTATTTT.

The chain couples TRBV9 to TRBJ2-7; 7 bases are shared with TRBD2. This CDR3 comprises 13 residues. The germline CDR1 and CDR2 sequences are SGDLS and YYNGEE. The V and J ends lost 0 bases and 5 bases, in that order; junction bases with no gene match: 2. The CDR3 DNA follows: TGTGCCAGCAGCGTAGGGGAGGGCCACGAGCAGTACTTC. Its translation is CASSVGEGHEQYF.

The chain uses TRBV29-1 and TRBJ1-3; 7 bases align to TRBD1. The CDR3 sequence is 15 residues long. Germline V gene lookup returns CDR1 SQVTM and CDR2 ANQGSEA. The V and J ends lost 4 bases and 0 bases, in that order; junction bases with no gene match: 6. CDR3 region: CSVVPRGNSGNTIYF. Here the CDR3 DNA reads TGCAGCGTTGTACCCAGGGGGAACTCTGGAAACACCATATATTTT.

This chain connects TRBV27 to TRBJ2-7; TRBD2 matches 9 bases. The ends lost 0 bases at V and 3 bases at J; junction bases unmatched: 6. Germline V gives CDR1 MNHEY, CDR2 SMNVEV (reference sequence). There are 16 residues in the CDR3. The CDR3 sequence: CASSLSQSGRIYEQYF. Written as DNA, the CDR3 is TGTGCCAGCAGTTTATCGCAAAGCGGGAGGATCTACGAGCAGTACTTC.

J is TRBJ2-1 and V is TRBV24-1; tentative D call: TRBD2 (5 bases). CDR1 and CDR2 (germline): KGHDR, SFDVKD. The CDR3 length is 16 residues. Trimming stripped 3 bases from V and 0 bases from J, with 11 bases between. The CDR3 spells CATSDREISSYNEQFF. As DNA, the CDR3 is TGTGCCACCAGTGATCGGGAAATTAGCTCCTACAATGAGCAGTTCTTC.

The CDR3 bases are TGTGCCAGCAGCTCACTGGGGACTAGTAGCTACGAGCAGTACTTC. This sequence encodes CASSSLGTSSYEQYF. The genes are TRBV5-6 and TRBJ2-7; TRBD2 matches at 8 bases. CDR1 and CDR2 from the germline V gene are SGHDT and YYEEEE. This CDR3 is 15 amino acids long. V trimming: 3 bases; J trimming: 3 bases; junction bases outside the gene matches: 8.

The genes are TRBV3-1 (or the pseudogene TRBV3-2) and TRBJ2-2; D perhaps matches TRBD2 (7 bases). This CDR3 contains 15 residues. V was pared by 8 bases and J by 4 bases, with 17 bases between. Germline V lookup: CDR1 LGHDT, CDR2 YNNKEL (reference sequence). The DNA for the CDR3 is TGTGCCAGCGCAAAAGGGGGGGAGCGCACCGGGGAGCTGTTTTTT. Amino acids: CASAKGGERTGELFF.

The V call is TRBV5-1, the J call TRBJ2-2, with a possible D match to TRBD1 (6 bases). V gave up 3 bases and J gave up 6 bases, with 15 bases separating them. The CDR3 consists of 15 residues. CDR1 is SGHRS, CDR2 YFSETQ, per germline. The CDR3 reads CASSWARGISGELFF. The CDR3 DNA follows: TGCGCCAGCAGCTGGGCCAGGGGAATCTCCGGGGAGCTGTTTTTT.